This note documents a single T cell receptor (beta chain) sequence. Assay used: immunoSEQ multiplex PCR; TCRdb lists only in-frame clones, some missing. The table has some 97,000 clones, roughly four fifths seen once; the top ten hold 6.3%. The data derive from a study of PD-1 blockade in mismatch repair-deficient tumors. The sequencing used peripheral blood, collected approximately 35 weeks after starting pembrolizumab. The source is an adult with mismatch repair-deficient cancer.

CDR3 DNA: TGTGCCTGGAGTTGGCGGCAGGGTACGCAGTATTTT. Encoded protein: CAWSWRQGTQYF. V and J are TRBV30 and TRBJ2-3; the D gene is possibly TRBD1 (5 bases). The V gene lost 2 bases and the J gene lost 8 bases, with 11 bases spanning the gap. The CDR3 extends over 12 amino acids. In germline, CDR1 is GTSNPN, CDR2 SVGIG (reference sequence).